The 18 T cell receptor beta chains given below trace back to one sample, sequenced in a study of cytomegalovirus exposure and HLA in healthy donors (dated by TCRdb to 2016 to 2017). The library was made by the immunoSEQ multiplex PCR assay. For the multiplex PCR, a mixture combining 60 forward primers for TCR Vbeta segments and 13 reverse primers for TCR Jbeta segments was used. This immuneACCESS table, as held by TCRdb, lists in-frame sequences with V and J called but not all clones. Of the missing ones, under half trace to an unresolved V gene in checked studies; the others have no known cause. The sample table contains more than 90,000 clones; only one count was recorded for over 60% of them. 4.8% of the sample rests with the top ten. Material: PBMCs. The origin of the receptors is a man aged 25 to 40 in good health and CMV-seropositive.

V is TRBV4-2 and J is TRBJ2-5; 7 nucleotides match TRBD1. V shed 2 bases and J 3 bases; nucleotides not matched to a gene: 3. This CDR3 has 14 amino acids. CDR1 is LGHNA and CDR2 is YNFKEQ in the germline V gene. Written as DNA, the CDR3 is TGTGCCAGCAGCCAAACTACAGGGGAAGAGACCCAGTACTTC. Amino acid sequence: CASSQTTGEETQYF.

This chain uses TRBV9 with TRBJ1-4; D might be TRBD1 (6 bases). The germline CDR1 and CDR2 sequences are SGDLS and YYNGEE. V lost 3 bases and J 0 bases, leaving 12 bases between the germline ends. This CDR3 has 16 amino acids. The CDR3 DNA is TGTGCCAGCAGCGGACAAACAGGGCCAACTAATGAAAAACTGTTTTTT. Protein product: CASSGQTGPTNEKLFF.

The V call is TRBV2, the J call TRBJ1-5, with D possibly matching TRBD1 (5 bases). CDR1 and CDR2 (germline): SNHLY, FYNNEI. This CDR3 is 12 amino acids long. V was cut by 7 bases and J by 10 bases, with 14 bases left in between. The chain's CDR3 is CASTTTGAPQHF. Here the CDR3 DNA reads TGTGCCAGCACGACCACAGGAGCCCCCCAGCATTTT. Full variable domain (outside the CDR3, taken from reference TRBV2 and TRBJ1-5): EPEVTQTPSHQVTQMGQEVILRCVPISNHLYFYWYRQILGQKVEFLVSFYNNEISEKSEIFDDQFSVERPDGSNFTLKIRSTKLEDSAMYFCASTTTGAPQHFGDGTRLSIL.

This clone was observed a few times. V is TRBV25-1 and J is TRBJ1-4; the D is unclear. V lost 3 bases to trimming and J lost 0 bases, with 8 bases between them. CDR1 and CDR2 (germline): MGHDK, SYGVNS. CDR3 length: 15 amino acids. This CDR3 is CASSDSEATNEKLFF. The CDR3 coding sequence is TGTGCCAGCAGTGACAGCGAAGCAACTAATGAAAAACTGTTTTTT.

V is TRBV5-1 and J is TRBJ1-3; D possibly corresponds to TRBD1 (6 bases). Trimming took 0 bases from V and 3 from J, leaving 10 bases between them. Germline-derived CDR1 and CDR2 are SGHRS and YFSETQ. This CDR3 spans 15 amino acids. CDR3 amino acids: CASSLVQGSGNTIYF. The DNA of the CDR3 is TGCGCCAGCAGCTTGGTTCAGGGGAGTGGAAACACCATATATTTT.

The V gene is TRBV11-2, the J gene TRBJ1-1, with TRBD1 as a possible D gene (5 bases). CDR1 and CDR2 (germline): SGHAT, FQNNGV. The CDR3 loop spans 13 amino acids. Trimming removed 8 bases from V and 4 bases from J, with 14 bases in between. As DNA, the CDR3 is TGTGCCAGCGGACCCCAGGGAGGCACTGAAGCTTTCTTT. It encodes CASGPQGGTEAFF.

V and J are TRBV2 and TRBJ2-1; 8 bases are a match to TRBD1. J lost 9 bases, V lost 6 bases, and 10 bases had no gene match. CDR1 and CDR2 from the germline V gene are SNHLY and FYNNEI. The CDR3 runs 14 residues. The CDR3 loop reads CASRRTGLVAEQFF. The CDR3 DNA reads as TGTGCCAGCAGGAGGACAGGGTTAGTCGCTGAGCAGTTCTTC.

This chain connects TRBV5-6 to TRBJ2-7; D is unclear. CDR1 and CDR2 (germline): SGHDT, YYEEEE. With 0 bases removed from V and 3 bases from J, the gap between germline ends came to 13 bases. The CDR3 is made up of 15 amino acids. The CDR3 reads CASSLGNMVNYEQYF. Here the CDR3 DNA reads TGTGCCAGCAGCTTGGGCAACATGGTCAACTACGAGCAGTACTTC.

The chain is built from TRBV5-1 and TRBJ2-2; D is unclear. CDR3 length equals 14 residues. Germline V gene data show CDR1 as SGHRS and CDR2 as YFSETQ. Between the trimmed V and J ends, which lost 0 bases and 5 bases, there was a span of 8 bases. The CDR3 DNA follows: TGCGCCAGCAGCTTGGACCACAAGACCGGGGAGCTGTTTTTT. It yields the protein CASSLDHKTGELFF.

The genes are TRBV9 and TRBJ2-1, with TRBD1 identical over 10 bases. The CDR3 is 13 amino acids. The germline gives CDR1 SGDLS, CDR2 YYNGEE. Germline trimming cut 7 bases from V and 6 bases from J; bases unmatched to any gene: 4. CDR3 loop: CASGQGVANEQFF. The CDR3 DNA reads TGTGCCAGCGGACAGGGGGTGGCCAATGAGCAGTTCTTC.

The V call is TRBV25-1, the J call TRBJ2-5, with 13 bases aligning to TRBD2. This CDR3 has 16 amino acids. The V and J ends lost 1 base and 5 bases, in that order; junction bases with no gene match: 4. Germline CDR1 is MGHDK and CDR2 is SYGVNS. The CDR3 DNA is TGTGCCAGCAGTGAATCGGCGACTAGCGGGGGGGAGACCCAGTACTTC. Translation: CASSESATSGGETQYF. The full variable domain, in which reference TRBV25-1 and TRBJ2-5 provide the parts outside the CDR3, is EADIYQTPRYLVIGTGKKITLECSQTMGHDKMYWYQQDPGMELHLIHYSYGVNSTEKGDLSSESTVSRIRTEHFPLTLESARPSHTSQYLCASSESATSGGETQYFGPGTRLLVL.

The chain joins TRBV9 to TRBJ1-6; tentatively, D is TRBD1 (6 bases). Germline V lookup: CDR1 SGDLS, CDR2 YYNGEE. V was clipped by 3 bases and J by 14 bases, with 21 bases between them. The length of the CDR3 is 15 residues. This CDR3 is CASSGLDSALWALHF. As DNA, the CDR3 is TGTGCCAGCAGCGGACTGGACAGCGCCCTTTGGGCCCTCCACTTT.

The sample holds a few counts of this clone. The genes are TRBV4-3 and TRBJ1-6; D gene uncertain. The CDR3 is made up of 15 amino acids. Trimming took off 0 bases at V and 7 bases at J, with 10 bases between the two ends. CDR1 is LGHNA and CDR2 is YSLEER in the germline V gene. The CDR3 coding sequence is TGCGCCAGCAGCCAAGATCTCGCGGGGAATTCACCCCTCCACTTT. This translates into CASSQDLAGNSPLHF.

Comments on this clone: Other DNA sequences in the same sample also yield this CDR3. The V call is TRBV7-9, the J call TRBJ2-7, with D possibly being TRBD1 (6 bases). This CDR3 has 15 amino acids. Germline CDR1 SEHNR, CDR2 FQNEAQ (reference sequence). The germline V and J ends were trimmed by 1 base and 5 bases, with 15 bases remaining between them. Here the CDR3 DNA reads TGTGCCAGCAGCTTAGGGCAGGGGAGCATCCACGAGCAGTACTTC. The encoded protein is CASSLGQGSIHEQYF. Variable domain in full (rest from reference TRBV7-9 and TRBJ2-7): DTGVSQNPRHKITKRGQNVTFRCDPISEHNRLYWYRQTLGQGPEFLTYFQNEAQLEKSRLLSDRFSAERPKGSFSTLEIQRTEQGDSAMYLCASSLGQGSIHEQYFGPGTRLTVT.

The V call is TRBV19, the J call TRBJ2-2; D might be TRBD1 (5 bases). CDR1 LNHDA and CDR2 SQIVND come from the germline V gene (reference sequence). The CDR3 totals 12 residues. The germline V and J ends were trimmed by 6 bases and 5 bases, with 7 bases remaining between them. The CDR3 loop is CASRPGTGELFF. In DNA, the CDR3 is TGTGCCAGTAGACCAGGGACCGGGGAGCTGTTTTTT. Combining the CDR3 with reference TRBV19 and TRBJ2-2 gives the whole variable domain DGGITQSPKYLFRKEGQNVTLSCEQNLNHDAMYWYRQDPGQGLRLIYYSQIVNDFQKGDIAEGYSVSREKKESFPLTVTSAQKNPTAFYLCASRPGTGELFFGEGSRLTVL.

The chain employs TRBV4-3 and TRBJ1-2; possibly TRBD1 for D (5 bases). Germline V gene lookup returns CDR1 LGHNA and CDR2 YSLEER. The CDR3 loop spans 15 amino acids. V gave up 1 base and J gave up 6 bases, with 15 bases separating them. The CDR3 region is CASSQATGHGDGYTF. As DNA, the CDR3 is TGCGCCAGCAGCCAAGCAACAGGCCACGGCGATGGCTACACCTTC.

This clone was detected a few times. This sequence joins TRBV5-1 and TRBJ2-6; possible D gene TRBD1, 6 bases. CDR3 length equals 16 residues. The germline V gene encodes CDR1 SGHRS and CDR2 YFSETQ. Trimming stripped 4 bases from V and 0 bases from J, with 11 bases between. For the CDR3, the DNA is TGCGCCAGCAGCACGGGACACAACTCTGGGGCCAACGTCCTGACTTTC. It encodes CASSTGHNSGANVLTF.

This clone has just a few counts. This sequence joins TRBV10-1 and TRBJ2-7; D is perhaps TRBD1 (6 bases). Deletions cut 4 bases from V and 3 bases from J, with 16 bases between. This CDR3 has 15 residues. From germline, CDR1 is WNHNN and CDR2 SYGVQD (reference sequence). The CDR3 DNA reads as TGCGCCAGCAGTGGGGGGTCAGGGGACCGCTACGAGCAGTACTTC. Residues: CASSGGSGDRYEQYF.